What follows are 14 T cell receptor beta chains derived from one specimen sequenced in a study of CD8 T cells in ankylosing spondylitis (TCRdb year 2017). Receptor amplification or capture employed 5' RACE. Sequencing was performed on an Illumina HiSeq 2500. TCRdb reanalyzed the raw reads on its own, using fastp at Q25 for trimming and MiXCR for clone calling, and kept in-frame beta chains. Each record represents a unique CDR3 protein, reported with the most common genes and DNA among its rows. This sample holds around 220,000 distinct CDR3 sequences; roughly 10% were observed only once. The ten largest clones add up to about 20% of the sample. The specimen was blood, either unsorted or a sorted T cell fraction (not recorded which). These receptors originate from a male donor with ankylosing spondylitis or in good health (not recorded which).

The chain is built from TRBV5-1 and TRBJ2-1; the D gene is possibly TRBD2 (7 bases). Trimming cost V 0 bases and J 5 bases, with 12 bases left between them. The CDR3 is made up of 15 amino acids. CDR1 is SGHRS and CDR2 is YFSETQ in the germline V gene. CDR3 protein: CASSLEAGAHNEQFF. As DNA, the CDR3 is TGCGCCAGCAGCTTGGAGGCGGGGGCTCACAATGAGCAGTTCTTC.

Turning to this clonotype: A much larger clone differs by one base, so this may be a read error. The chain links TRBV3-1 to TRBJ1-4, with TRBD1 matching 8 bases. V shed 7 bases and J 7 bases; nucleotides not matched to a gene: 11. Germline CDR1 is LGHDT and CDR2 is YNNKEL (reference sequence). The CDR3 runs to 15 residues. CDR3 in amino acids: CASTQGARRGEKLFF. For the CDR3, the DNA is TGTGCCAGCACCCAGGGGGCGCGAAGGGGTGAAAAACTGTTTTTT.

This clonotype was picked up many times. The genes are TRBV20-1 and TRBJ1-5; D remains ambiguous. The CDR3 runs to 13 residues. Germline V gene data show CDR1 as DFQATT and CDR2 as SNEGSKA (reference sequence). The germline V and J ends were trimmed by 6 bases and 1 base, with 10 bases remaining between them. The CDR3 spells CSAGVLSNQPQHF. The CDR3, as DNA: TGCAGTGCAGGCGTCCTGAGCAATCAGCCCCAGCATTTT.

The table lists this clonotype with a count of one. V usage is TRBV6-1 and J usage is TRBJ2-2, with 10 bases that match TRBD2. Losses at the gene ends were 5 bases for V and 5 bases for J; bases not matched to a gene: 8. The CDR3 runs 16 residues. Germline CDR1 reads MNHNS; CDR2 reads SASEGT. The CDR3 spells CASSPRGAGGTGELFF. The CDR3 DNA reads as TGTGCCAGCAGTCCCCGCGGAGCGGGGGGGACCGGGGAGCTGTTTTTT.

This clonotype occurred many times. This chain uses TRBV7-9 with TRBJ2-7; 10 nucleotides agree with TRBD1. Germline V lookup: CDR1 SEHNR, CDR2 FQNEAQ (reference sequence). The V gene end was trimmed by 2 bases and the J gene end by 8 bases; junction bases not matched to a gene: 6. CDR3 length: 14 residues. CDR3 region: CASSLLGTGDQQYF. The CDR3 region has the DNA TGTGCCAGCAGCTTATTGGGGACAGGGGATCAGCAGTACTTC.

The chain combines TRBV12-3 or TRBV12-4 with TRBJ1-5, with 8 bases identical to TRBD1. Unmatched junction bases numbered 8, after V lost 6 bases and J lost 1 base. The CDR3 spans 16 residues. This CDR3 is CASRHGQGRSNQPQHF. The CDR3 DNA reads TGTGCCAGCAGACATGGACAGGGTAGGAGCAATCAGCCCCAGCATTTT.

This clonotype was observed many times. This sequence joins TRBV3-1 and TRBJ2-1; 8 nucleotides match TRBD2. This CDR3 comprises 17 residues. With V trimmed by 0 bases and J by 2 bases, 6 bases remained unmatched. Germline V gives CDR1 LGHDT, CDR2 YNNKEL (reference sequence). CDR3 in amino acids: CASSQDKSRGAYNEQFF. The CDR3 coding sequence is TGTGCCAGCAGCCAAGATAAGTCGCGGGGGGCCTACAATGAGCAGTTCTTC.

This clonotype was counted ten times or more. The CDR3 DNA reads as TGTGCCAGCAGCCAAGAATCAAGGTTCTATGGCTACACCTTC. Protein: CASSQESRFYGYTF. This rearrangement joins TRBV14 to TRBJ1-2, with D unresolved. The germline V gene has CDR1 SGHDN and CDR2 FVKESK. The CDR3 consists of 14 residues. Trimming stripped 0 bases from V and 4 bases from J, with 9 bases between. Supplemented by reference TRBV14 and TRBJ1-2, the full variable domain reads EAGVTQFPSHSVIEKGQTVTLRCDPISGHDNLYWYRRVMGKEIKFLLHFVKESKQDESGMPNNRFLAERTGGTYSTLKVQPAELEDSGVYFCASSQESRFYGYTFGSGTRLTVV.

This clonotype was detected many times. The chain carries TRBV6-1 and TRBJ1-2; no clear D gene. CDR3 size: 14 residues. The V gene lost 7 bases and the J gene lost 0 bases, with 12 bases spanning the gap. Germline assignment: CDR1 MNHNS and CDR2 SASEGT. DNA for the CDR3: TGTGCCAGCAAGGAAGGCACAGCTAACTATGGCTACACCTTC. It translates to CASKEGTANYGYTF.

This clonotype was seen a handful of times. The genes are TRBV12-3 or TRBV12-4 and TRBJ2-7; no definite D call. Trimming stripped 3 bases from V and 5 bases from J, with 11 bases between. This CDR3 is built from 13 residues. CDR3 in amino acids: CASSFSESDEQYF. The CDR3 nucleotides read TGTGCCAGCAGTTTTTCGGAGAGCGACGAGCAGTACTTC.

V gene TRBV5-6 combines with J gene TRBJ2-7, with TRBD2 matching 10 bases. Per germline, CDR1 SGHDT and CDR2 YYEEEE. J was trimmed by 2 bases and V by 1 base; bases with no gene match: 3. This CDR3 has 15 residues. CDR3 sequence: CASSLPSGGTYEQYF. CDR3 coding DNA: TGTGCCAGCAGCTTGCCTAGCGGGGGCACCTACGAGCAGTACTTC. Combining the CDR3 with reference TRBV5-6 and TRBJ2-7 gives the whole variable domain DAGVTQSPTHLIKTRGQQVTLRCSPKSGHDTVSWYQQALGQGPQFIFQYYEEEERQRGNFPDRFSGHQFPNYSSELNVNALLLGDSALYLCASSLPSGGTYEQYFGPGTRLTVT.

This clonotype was seen ten or more times. The V and J genes are TRBV7-9 and TRBJ2-7, with D perhaps TRBD2 (5 bases). V shed 5 bases and J shed 2 bases, with 19 bases lying between them. This CDR3 spans 16 amino acids. CDR1 and CDR2 (germline): SEHNR, FQNEAQ (reference sequence). CDR3 nucleotides: TGTGCCAGCAGCCTCAGAACCGGAGGATTGGCCTACGAGCAGTACTTC. Its translation is CASSLRTGGLAYEQYF.

The sample holds many counts of this clonotype. The V and J genes are TRBV6-1 and TRBJ1-4; D uncertain. The CDR3 spans 16 residues. Germline V CDR1 and CDR2: MNHNS, SASEGT. V was pared by 6 bases and J by 6 bases, with 20 bases between. Here the CDR3 reads CASRRRGPLSDEKLFF. As DNA, the CDR3 is TGTGCCAGCAGACGCCGCGGGCCTTTAAGCGATGAAAAACTGTTTTTT.

This clonotype was counted between two and nine times. The J gene is TRBJ2-5, the V gene TRBV12-3 or TRBV12-4; D might be TRBD1 (5 bases). CDR3 length: 16 residues. V was cut by 5 bases and J by 4 bases, with 20 bases left in between. In DNA, the CDR3 is TGTGCCAGCAGTCCGACCGGGCCATCCCAGGGAGAGACCCAGTACTTC. Amino acids: CASSPTGPSQGETQYF.